This TCR beta chain was identified during a study of T-cell reconstitution after alpha-beta-depleted transplantation in children. This clonotype has ten or more counts. Using unique molecular identifiers, the investigators prepared the TCRbeta library. TCRdb called the PCR reads again in MiXCR, with one record for every CDR3 protein. The table has about 480,000 distinct CDR3 sequences, approximately 12% seen once. The CDR3 is 15 amino acids. Trimming shortened V by 0 bases and J by 1 base, and 9 bases separated the two germline ends. Germline V gene data show CDR1 as LNHNV and CDR2 as YYDKDF (reference sequence).

The sequencing here drew on PBMCs from the stem cell graft donor, taken from the stem cell graft. The sequence derives from a human donor who donated a stem cell graft to a child with combined immunodeficiency. V gene TRBV15 combines with J gene TRBJ2-5; a weak D match, TRBD1 (5 bases). CDR3 loop: CATSRDRGFQETQYF. In DNA, the CDR3 is TGTGCCACCAGCAGAGATAGGGGATTCCAAGAGACCCAGTACTTC.